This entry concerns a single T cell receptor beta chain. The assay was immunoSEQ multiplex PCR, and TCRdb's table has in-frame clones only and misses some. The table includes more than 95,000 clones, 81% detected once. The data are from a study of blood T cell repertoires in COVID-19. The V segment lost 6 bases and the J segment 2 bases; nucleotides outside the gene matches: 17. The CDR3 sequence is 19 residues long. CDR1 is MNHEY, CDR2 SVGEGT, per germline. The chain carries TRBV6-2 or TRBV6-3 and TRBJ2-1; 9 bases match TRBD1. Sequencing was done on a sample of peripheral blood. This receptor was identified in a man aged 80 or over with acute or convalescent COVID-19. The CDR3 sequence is CASSPSGTGILIAYNEQFF. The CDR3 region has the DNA TGTGCCAGCAGCCCCTCCGGGACAGGGATCCTTATCGCCTACAATGAGCAGTTCTTC.